This TCR beta chain was sequenced during a study of blood T cell repertoires in COVID-19. The wider study: COVID-19 samples collected from the United States, Italy and Spain covered acute and convalescent phases.

The V gene's germline CDR1 is LGHDT and CDR2 YNNKEL (reference sequence). V was cut by 4 bases and J by 6 bases, with 15 bases left in between. The CDR3 spans 14 residues. Per the authors' pipeline: Estimation of nucleated cell counts relied on the amplification of reference gene primers. The data were produced by immunoSEQ multiplex PCR, yet TCRdb's version contains in-frame clones alone and is incomplete. That table is the source of V, J and clone size, and D and trimming were worked out from the DNA. The data hold roughly 260,000 clones, with under 85% observed a single time. Sequenced input: peripheral blood. This chain connects TRBV3-1 (or the pseudogene TRBV3-2) to TRBJ1-2; perhaps TRBD1 as D (6 bases). The TCR originated in a woman aged 40 to 50 with active or convalescent COVID-19. The CDR3 is CASSPPDRFDGYTF. CDR3 DNA: TGTGCCAGCAGCCCGCCCGACAGGTTCGATGGCTACACCTTC.